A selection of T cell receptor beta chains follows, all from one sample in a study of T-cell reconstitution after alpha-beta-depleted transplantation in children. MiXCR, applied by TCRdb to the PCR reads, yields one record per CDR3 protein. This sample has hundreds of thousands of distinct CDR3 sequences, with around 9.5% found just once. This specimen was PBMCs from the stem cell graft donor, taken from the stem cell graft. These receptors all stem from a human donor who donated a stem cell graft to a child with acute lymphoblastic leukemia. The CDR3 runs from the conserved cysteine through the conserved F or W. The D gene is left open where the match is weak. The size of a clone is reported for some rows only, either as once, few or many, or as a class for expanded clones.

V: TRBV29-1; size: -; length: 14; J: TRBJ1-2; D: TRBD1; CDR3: CSVGQGEVNYGYTF; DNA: TGCAGCGTTGGACAGGGGGAGGTTAACTATGGCTACACCTTC
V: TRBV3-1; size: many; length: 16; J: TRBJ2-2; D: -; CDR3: CASRLGTGTNTGELFF; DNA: TGTGCCAGCAGACTCGGGACGGGGACGAACACCGGGGAGCTGTTTTTT
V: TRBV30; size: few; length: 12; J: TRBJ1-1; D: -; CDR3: CAWTMGGTEAFF; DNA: TGTGCCTGGACGATGGGGGGCACTGAAGCTTTCTTT
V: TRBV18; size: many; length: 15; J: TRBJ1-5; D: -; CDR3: CASSPQDGHNQPQHF; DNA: TGTGCCAGCTCACCACAGGACGGCCACAATCAGCCCCAGCATTTT
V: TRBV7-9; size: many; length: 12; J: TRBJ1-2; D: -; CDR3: CASSHGPDGYTF; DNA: TGTGCCAGCAGCCACGGACCGGATGGCTACACCTTC
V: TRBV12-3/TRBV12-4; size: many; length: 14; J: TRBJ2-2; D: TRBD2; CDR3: CASSRLARTGELFF; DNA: TGTGCCAGCAGTAGACTAGCTCGGACCGGGGAGCTGTTTTTT
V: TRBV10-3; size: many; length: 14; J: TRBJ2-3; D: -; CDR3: CAIRASEGTDTQYF; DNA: TGTGCCATCAGGGCTTCTGAGGGCACAGATACGCAGTATTTT
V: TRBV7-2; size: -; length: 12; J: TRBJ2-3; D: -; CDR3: CASSSGTGAQYF; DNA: TGTGCCAGCAGCTCCGGGACTGGGGCGCAGTATTTT
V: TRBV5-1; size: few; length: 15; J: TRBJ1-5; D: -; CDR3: CASSLVPGGAQPQHF; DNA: TGCGCCAGCAGCTTGGTTCCCGGGGGAGCCCAGCCCCAGCATTTT
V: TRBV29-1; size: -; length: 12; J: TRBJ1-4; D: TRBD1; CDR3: CSADRGDEKLFF; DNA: TGCAGCGCGGACAGGGGGGATGAAAAACTGTTTTTT
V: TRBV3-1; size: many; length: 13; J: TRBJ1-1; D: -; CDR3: CASSQVTNTEAFF; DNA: TGTGCCAGCAGCCAAGTAACGAACACTGAAGCTTTCTTT
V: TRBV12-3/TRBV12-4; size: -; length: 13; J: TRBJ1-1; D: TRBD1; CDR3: CATRQGASTEAFF; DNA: TGTGCCACCCGACAGGGGGCGAGCACTGAAGCTTTCTTT
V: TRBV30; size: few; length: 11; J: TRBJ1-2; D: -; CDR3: CAWSAVYGYTF; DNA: TGTGCCTGGAGCGCGGTCTATGGCTACACCTTC
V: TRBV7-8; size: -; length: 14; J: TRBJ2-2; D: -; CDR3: CASSLYMADGELFF; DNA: TGTGCCAGCAGCTTATACATGGCGGACGGGGAGCTGTTTTTT
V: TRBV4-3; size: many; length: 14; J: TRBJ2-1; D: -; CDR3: CASSQDRITNEQFF; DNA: TGCGCCAGCAGCCAAGATCGGATCACTAATGAGCAGTTCTTC
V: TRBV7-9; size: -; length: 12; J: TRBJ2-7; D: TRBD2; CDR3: CASSTLAGEEYF; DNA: TGTGCCAGCAGCACCCTGGCGGGGGAGGAGTACTTC
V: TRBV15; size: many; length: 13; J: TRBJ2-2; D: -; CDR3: CATSTRIPGVLFF; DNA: TGTGCCACCAGCACCCGGATACCGGGTGTGCTGTTTTTT
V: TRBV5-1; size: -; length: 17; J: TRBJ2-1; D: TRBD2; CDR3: CASSLEASGDFYNEQFF; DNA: TGCGCCAGCAGCTTGGAGGCTAGCGGGGACTTCTACAATGAGCAGTTCTTC
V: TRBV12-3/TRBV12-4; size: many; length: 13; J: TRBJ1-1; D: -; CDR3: CASRGGRSTEAFF; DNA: TGTGCCAGCAGGGGCGGGCGGAGCACTGAAGCTTTCTTT
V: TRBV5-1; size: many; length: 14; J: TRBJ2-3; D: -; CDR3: CASSLATSADTQYF; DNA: TGCGCCAGCAGCTTGGCGACTAGTGCAGATACGCAGTATTTT
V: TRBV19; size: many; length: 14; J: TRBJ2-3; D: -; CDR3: CASRSGPGRDTQYF; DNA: TGTGCCAGTAGATCCGGTCCTGGTCGAGATACGCAGTATTTT
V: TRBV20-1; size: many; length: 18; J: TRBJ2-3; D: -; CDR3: CSADESGTPFSDTDTQYF; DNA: TGCAGTGCAGATGAATCGGGGACACCCTTTTCCGACACAGATACGCAGTATTTT
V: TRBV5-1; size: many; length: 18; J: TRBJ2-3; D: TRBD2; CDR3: CASSLDTGTSGVADTQYF; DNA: TGCGCCAGCAGCTTGGACACCGGGACTAGCGGTGTCGCAGATACGCAGTATTTT
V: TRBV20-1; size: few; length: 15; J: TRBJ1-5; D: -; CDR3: CSARARGRNNQPQHF; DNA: TGCAGTGCTAGGGCACGGGGTCGAAACAATCAGCCCCAGCATTTT
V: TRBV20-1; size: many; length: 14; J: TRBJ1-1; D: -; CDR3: CSARGGSANTEAFF; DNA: TGCAGTGCTAGAGGGGGTTCGGCCAACACTGAAGCTTTCTTT
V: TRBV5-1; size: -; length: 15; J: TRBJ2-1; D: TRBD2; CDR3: CASSTSGVRYNEQFF; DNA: TGCGCCAGCAGCACTAGCGGGGTGAGATACAATGAGCAGTTCTTC
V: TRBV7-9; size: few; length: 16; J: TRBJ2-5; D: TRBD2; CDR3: CASSLGSSGPQETQYF; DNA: TGTGCCAGCAGCTTAGGATCTAGCGGACCCCAAGAGACCCAGTACTTC
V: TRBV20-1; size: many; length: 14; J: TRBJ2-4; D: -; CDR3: CSAQHGGTQGGQYF; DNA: TGCAGTGCTCAGCACGGGGGGACCCAAGGGGGACAGTACTTC
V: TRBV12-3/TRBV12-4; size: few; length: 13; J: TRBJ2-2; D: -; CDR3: CASSSRVTGELFF; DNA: TGTGCCAGCAGTTCCAGGGTCACCGGGGAGCTGTTTTTT
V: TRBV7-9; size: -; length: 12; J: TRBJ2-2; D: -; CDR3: CASSLAPGEMFF; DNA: TGTGCCAGCAGCTTAGCCCCCGGGGAGATGTTTTTT
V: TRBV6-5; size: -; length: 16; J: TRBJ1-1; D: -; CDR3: CASTSFGQGGNTEAFF; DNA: TGTGCCAGCACCTCCTTTGGGCAGGGCGGGAACACTGAAGCTTTCTTT
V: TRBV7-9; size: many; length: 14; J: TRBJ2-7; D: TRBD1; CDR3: CASSLLQGPYEQYF; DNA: TGTGCCAGCAGCTTACTACAGGGGCCCTACGAGCAGTACTTC
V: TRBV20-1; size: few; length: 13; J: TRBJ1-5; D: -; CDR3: CSAWAFSNQPQHF; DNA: TGCAGTGCTTGGGCTTTCAGCAATCAGCCCCAGCATTTT
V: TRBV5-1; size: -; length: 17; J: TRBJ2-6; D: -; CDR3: CASRGAQGNFGANVLTF; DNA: TGCGCCAGCAGAGGGGCCCAGGGGAACTTTGGGGCCAACGTCCTGACTTTC
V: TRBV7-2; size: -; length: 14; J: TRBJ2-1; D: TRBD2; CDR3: CASSVAPGRGEQFF; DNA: TGTGCCAGCAGCGTCGCCCCGGGGAGGGGTGAGCAGTTCTTC
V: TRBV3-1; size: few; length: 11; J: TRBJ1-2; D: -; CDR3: CASSQTQGYTF; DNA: TGTGCCAGCAGCCAAACCCAGGGCTACACCTTC
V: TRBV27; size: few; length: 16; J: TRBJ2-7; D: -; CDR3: CASRGFEVISSSEQYF; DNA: TGTGCCAGCAGGGGATTCGAGGTTATCAGTAGCTCCGAGCAGTACTTC
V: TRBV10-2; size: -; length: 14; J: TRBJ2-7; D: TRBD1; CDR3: CASSHGTAGYEQYF; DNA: TGCGCCAGCAGTCACGGGACAGCTGGATACGAGCAGTACTTC
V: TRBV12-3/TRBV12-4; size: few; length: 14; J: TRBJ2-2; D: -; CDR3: CASSFLSNTGELFF; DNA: TGTGCCAGCAGTTTCCTTTCGAACACCGGGGAGCTGTTTTTT
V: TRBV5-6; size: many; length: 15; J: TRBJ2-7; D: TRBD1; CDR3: CASSSTGGWDYEQYF; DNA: TGTGCCAGCAGCTCAACAGGGGGCTGGGACTACGAGCAGTACTTC